This entry features one T cell receptor beta chain sequence. These data are taken from a study of CD8+ T cells in alopecia areata. Sequencing templates came from extracted RNA that was reverse transcribed into cDNA. TCRdb's copy holds only in-frame clones and misses some; the assay was immunoSEQ multiplex PCR. The data hold 170,000 or so clones, with around three fifths observed a single time. This CDR3 contains 11 residues. Trimming cost V 6 bases and J 7 bases, with 7 bases left between them. Germline values: CDR1 MNHEY, CDR2 SMNVEV (reference sequence). This sample's treatment: oral pan-JAK inhibitor, 5-10 mg twice daily.

The specimen comprised CD8+ T cells sorted from blood, sampled at week 24, from a patient treated with tofacitinib. The chain employs TRBV27 and TRBJ2-1; D unclear. The sequence was collected from a human donor with alopecia areata. CDR3 DNA sequence: TGTGCCAGCAGCCTGCTGAATGAGCAGTTCTTC. Its protein product is CASSLLNEQFF.